The 18 T cell receptor beta chains below come from one sample, sequenced in a study of T cell responses to AZD1222 COVID-19 vaccine. Libraries were prepared by immunoSEQ multiplex PCR; TCRdb keeps only in-frame clonotypes and omits some of them. The data contain approximately 150,000 clones, roughly 92% of them seen just once; the ten biggest clones take up roughly 9.9%. The sequenced sample was peripheral blood, obtained 28 days after the second AZD1222 dose. The receptors were gathered from an adult who received the AZD1222 COVID-19 vaccine.

V gene TRBV2 combines with J gene TRBJ1-2; D gene unclear. Looked up from germline, CDR1 is SNHLY and CDR2 is FYNNEI. Trimming removed 8 bases from V and 8 bases from J, with 18 bases in between. This CDR3 is built from 13 residues. CDR3 DNA: TGTGCCAGCCAGATCAGTGTATCACAGGGCTACACCTTC. It yields the protein CASQISVSQGYTF.

J is TRBJ2-1 and V is TRBV9; TRBD2 matches 14 bases. The CDR3 covers 16 residues. Trimming took 3 bases from V and 10 from J; bases not matched to a gene: 9. The V gene's germline CDR1 is SGDLS and CDR2 YYNGEE. CDR3 DNA: TGTGCCAGCAGCGACCCGACTAGCGGGGGGGCTCGGGAGCAGTTCTTC. Translated, it gives CASSDPTSGGAREQFF.

The rearrangement links TRBV6-2 or TRBV6-3 to TRBJ1-6; a weak D match, TRBD1 (5 bases). The CDR3 contains 16 residues. V lost 5 bases and J 2 bases, leaving 13 bases between the germline ends. Looked up from germline, CDR1 is MNHEY and CDR2 is SVGEGT. The CDR3 nucleotides read TGTGCCAGCAGTCCGTCCTGGACAACCTATAATTCACCCCTCCACTTT. Amino acid sequence: CASSPSWTTYNSPLHF.

The CDR3 spells CASSSYRVPYGYTF. DNA of the CDR3: TGTGCCAGCAGCAGTTACAGGGTCCCCTATGGCTACACCTTC. V gene TRBV7-2 combines with J gene TRBJ1-2; a weak D match, TRBD1 (6 bases). The germline CDR1 and CDR2 sequences are SGHTA and FQGNSA. The CDR3 has 14 amino acids. The V end lost 5 bases, the J end lost 4 bases, and 14 bases lay between the germline ends.

The CDR3 DNA follows: TGTGCCAGCAGCCAAGGGACGGGTCCTCTCAATGAGCAGTTCTTC. The encoded protein is CASSQGTGPLNEQFF. The rearrangement uses TRBV3-1 (or the pseudogene TRBV3-2) and TRBJ2-1; D is uncertain. Germline V lookup: CDR1 LGHDT, CDR2 YNNKEL (reference sequence). This CDR3 has 15 residues. V shed 1 base and J shed 6 bases, with 13 bases lying between them.

The rearrangement joins TRBV7-8 to TRBJ1-3, with no clear D. Germline values: CDR1 SGHVS, CDR2 FQNEAQ. Trimming pared 5 bases from V and 0 bases from J, leaving 11 bases between. The CDR3 extends over 15 amino acids. CDR3 loop: CASSPRFSSGNTIYF. In nucleotides, the CDR3 is TGTGCCAGCAGCCCTCGATTCAGCTCTGGAAACACCATATATTTT.

CDR3 sequence: CASSLNRRYGYTF. The CDR3 region has the DNA TGTGCCAGCAGTTTAAACCGACGCTATGGCTACACCTTC. The rearrangement uses TRBV12-3 or TRBV12-4 and TRBJ1-2, with D unclear. Trimming stripped 2 bases from V and 4 bases from J, with 8 bases between. CDR3 length: 13 residues.

In nucleotides, the CDR3 is TGCAGCGTTCGGACTAGTCGGGGCAATGAGCAGTTCTTC. Protein product: CSVRTSRGNEQFF. The chain is built from TRBV29-1 and TRBJ2-1, with 7 bases lining up with TRBD2. This CDR3 has 13 amino acids. The J segment lost 6 bases and the V segment lost 5 bases, leaving 7 bases of the junction unmatched. Germline lookup yields CDR1 SQVTM and CDR2 ANQGSEA.

Here the CDR3 DNA reads TGCGCCAGCAGCTTGGGGCAGGGAGATAATGAGCAGTTCTTC. It codes for CASSLGQGDNEQFF. This chain uses TRBV5-1 with TRBJ2-1; D might be TRBD1 or TRBD2, each matching 5 bases. CDR3 length: 14 amino acids. The V and J ends lost 0 bases and 7 bases respectively, with 11 bases between them. Germline assignment: CDR1 SGHRS and CDR2 YFSETQ.

The chain uses TRBV9 and TRBJ1-2; 11 bases are shared with TRBD1. The V segment lost 5 bases and the J segment 6 bases; nucleotides outside the gene matches: 3. CDR1 is SGDLS and CDR2 is YYNGEE in the germline V gene. There are 13 residues in the CDR3. The CDR3 spells CASRGQGADGYTF. The DNA of the CDR3 is TGTGCCAGCAGAGGACAGGGGGCAGATGGCTACACCTTC.

The J gene is TRBJ2-3, the V gene TRBV10-3; 10 bases agree with TRBD1. Germline V lookup: CDR1 ENHRY, CDR2 SYGVKD. With 0 bases clipped from V and 4 bases from J, the junction kept 10 bases outside the gene matches. CDR3 length: 18 amino acids. The CDR3: CAISESVWDRGDADTQYF. The CDR3 nucleotides read TGTGCCATCAGTGAGTCGGTCTGGGACAGGGGTGACGCAGATACGCAGTATTTT.

This clone has only a few counts. This rearrangement joins TRBV30 to TRBJ2-1; D ambiguous. V dropped 1 base and J dropped 6 bases, with 10 bases sitting between them. The germline V gene encodes CDR1 GTSNPN and CDR2 SVGIG (reference sequence). This CDR3 spans 13 amino acids. The CDR3 DNA follows: TGTGCCTGGAGTGCCTGGATTTCCAATGAGCAGTTCTTC. Translated: CAWSAWISNEQFF.

The V and J genes are TRBV2 and TRBJ1-5, with a weak D call TRBD1 (6 bases). This CDR3 spans 15 amino acids. CDR1 and CDR2 from the germline V gene are SNHLY and FYNNEI. Trimming cost V 6 bases and J 4 bases, with 16 bases left between them. The CDR3 bases are TGTGCCAGCAGCGTCCTCGGGACAAAAAATCAGCCCCAGCATTTT. Its translation is CASSVLGTKNQPQHF.

This chain links TRBV29-1 with TRBJ1-2, with D maybe TRBD1 (6 bases). Germline-derived CDR1 and CDR2 are SQVTM and ANQGSEA. The CDR3 loop spans 12 amino acids. With 8 bases removed from V and 4 bases from J, the gap between germline ends came to 14 bases. CDR3: CSLNQGSYGYTF. CDR3 DNA: TGCAGCCTAAATCAGGGGAGCTATGGCTACACCTTC. The variable domain in full, completed from reference TRBV29-1 and TRBJ1-2, reads SAVISQKPSRDICQRGTSLTIQCQVDSQVTMMFWYRQQPGQSLTLIATANQGSEATYESGFVIDKFPISRPNLTFSTLTVSNMSPEDSSIYLCSLNQGSYGYTFGSGTRLTVV.

The chain recombines TRBV7-9 with TRBJ2-7; D is unresolved. Trimming took 3 bases from V and 1 from J, leaving 7 bases between them. CDR3 size: 13 residues. Germline V gene data show CDR1 as SEHNR and CDR2 as FQNEAQ (reference sequence). CDR3 sequence (DNA): TGTGCCAGCAGCTTTAGGGTTTCCTACGAGCAGTACTTC. Translation gives CASSFRVSYEQYF.

This chain links TRBV10-3 with TRBJ1-6, with 11 bases lining up with TRBD1. CDR1 and CDR2 from the germline V gene are ENHRY and SYGVKD. The CDR3 extends over 16 amino acids. V gave up 4 bases and J gave up 8 bases; unmatched junction bases: 7. Here the CDR3 reads CAISGGQGASDSPLHF. The CDR3 region has the DNA TGTGCCATCAGTGGTGGACAGGGGGCGAGTGATTCACCCCTCCACTTT.

This sequence joins TRBV19 and TRBJ1-4; possible D gene TRBD1, 5 bases. Germline V lookup: CDR1 LNHDA, CDR2 SQIVND (reference sequence). The CDR3 has 15 residues. V lost 7 bases and J 0 bases, leaving 12 bases between the germline ends. The CDR3 nucleotides read TGTGCCAGTAAGAGGGCGGGGCCAACTAATGAAAAACTGTTTTTT. Its protein product is CASKRAGPTNEKLFF.

The chain joins TRBV5-6 to TRBJ1-1; D is ambiguous. The CDR3 is 15 residues long. In germline, CDR1 is SGHDT, CDR2 YYEEEE. Trimming removed 0 bases at V and 5 bases at J, with 14 bases between. CDR3 amino acids: CASSLEGEGGTEAFF. CDR3 DNA: TGTGCCAGCAGCTTGGAGGGAGAGGGAGGGACTGAAGCTTTCTTT.